This T cell receptor beta chain was retrieved from a study of post-analysis software for immune sequencing data. On the study more broadly: Multiple sclerosis in the patients followed relapsing-remitting, secondary progressive and progressive-relapsing courses. General study findings and limits: The authors found that F measure strongly co-clustered same-batch samples. A handful of TRBV segments were significantly more frequent in patients than in controls. TRBV5-6, TRBV5-1 and TRBV20-1 were among these segments.

The length of the CDR3 is 16 residues. Trimming took 1 base from V and 4 from J; bases not matched to a gene: 8. Germline CDR1 and CDR2: SGDLS and YYNGEE. The sample holds a few counts of this clonotype. Its cognate antigen is unknown. The TCR beta cDNA libraries contained unique molecular identifiers. Input of about 0.95 to 10 million T cells yielded roughly 530,000 cDNA molecules. TCRdb called the PCR reads again in MiXCR, with one record for every CDR3 protein. The sample yields about 460,000 distinct CDR3 sequences, under 55% seen once. This chain joins TRBV9 and TRBJ2-3, with TRBD2 matching over 8 bases. This TCR was recovered from a girl between 10 and 17 years old with multiple sclerosis. The sequenced sample was blood. Here the CDR3 reads CASSVIAGTLADTQYF. CDR3 coding DNA: TGTGCCAGCAGCGTAATAGCGGGGACACTGGCAGATACGCAGTATTTT.